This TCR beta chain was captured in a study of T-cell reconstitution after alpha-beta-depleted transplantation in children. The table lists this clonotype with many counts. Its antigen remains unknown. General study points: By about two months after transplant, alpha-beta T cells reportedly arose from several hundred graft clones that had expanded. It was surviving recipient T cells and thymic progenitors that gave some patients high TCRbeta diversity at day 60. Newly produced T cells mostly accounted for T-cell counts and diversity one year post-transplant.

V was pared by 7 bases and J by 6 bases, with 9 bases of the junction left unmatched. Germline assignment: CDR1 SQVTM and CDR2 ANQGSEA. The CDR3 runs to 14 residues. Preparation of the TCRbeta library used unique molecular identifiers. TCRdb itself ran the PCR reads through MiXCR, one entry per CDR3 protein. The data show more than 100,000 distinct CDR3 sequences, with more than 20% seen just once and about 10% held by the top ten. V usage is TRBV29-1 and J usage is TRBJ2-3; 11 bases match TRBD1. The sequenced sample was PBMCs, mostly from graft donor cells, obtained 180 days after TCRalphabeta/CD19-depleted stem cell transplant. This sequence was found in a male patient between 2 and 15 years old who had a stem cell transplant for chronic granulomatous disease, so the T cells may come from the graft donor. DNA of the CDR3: TGCAGCGCCCTGGACAGGGGGCGCGGGGATACGCAGTATTTT. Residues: CSALDRGRGDTQYF.